The T cell receptor beta chain described here comes from a study of CD8 T cells in ankylosing spondylitis. Study-level findings and limits: In peripheral blood, disease-linked CD8+ clones occurred at relatively low frequencies.

In its sample, this clonotype was seen many times. What it binds is unknown. This CDR3 spans 15 amino acids. Trimming at V came to 1 base and at J to 3 bases, leaving 2 bases not matched to a gene. Germline loops: CDR1 SGDLS, CDR2 YYNGEE. In TCRdb, the 5' RACE reads were re-called with MiXCR into one record per CDR3 protein. This table holds some 25,000 distinct CDR3 sequences, about 2.6% found once. This clonotype was obtained from a female donor with ankylosing spondylitis or in good health (not recorded which). This chain joins TRBV9 and TRBJ2-1; 9 positions match TRBD2. Sequences were obtained from blood, either unsorted or a sorted T cell fraction (not recorded which). The CDR3 sequence: CASSVTSGYYNEQFF. For the CDR3, the DNA is TGTGCCAGCAGCGTAACTAGCGGGTACTACAATGAGCAGTTCTTC.